Presented here are 30 T cell receptor beta chains from one specimen sequenced in a study of T cell responses to AZD1222 COVID-19 vaccine. The method was immunoSEQ multiplex PCR; TCRdb's version includes in-frame clones alone and lacks a portion of them. This table holds tens of thousands of clones, around 84% found once. The sample in question was peripheral blood, obtained on day 0 of AZD1222 vaccination. The receptors derive from an adult in good health.

The chain joins TRBV3-1 (or the pseudogene TRBV3-2) to TRBJ1-2, with 9 nucleotides matching TRBD1. V gave up 4 bases and J gave up 3 bases; unmatched junction bases: 12. In germline, CDR1 is LGHDT, CDR2 YNNKEL (reference sequence). The CDR3 consists of 17 residues. The CDR3, as DNA: TGTGCCAGCAGCCCCCGGGACAGGGATAGAGGAGACTATGGCTACACCTTC. Translating it yields CASSPRDRDRGDYGYTF.

This chain joins TRBV4-3 and TRBJ2-7, with D unresolved. The germline gives CDR1 LGHNA, CDR2 YSLEER. The CDR3 totals 13 residues. Trimming took 0 bases from V and 5 from J, leaving 8 bases between them. The chain's CDR3 is CASSQEGEHEQYF. DNA for the CDR3: TGCGCCAGCAGCCAAGAAGGCGAGCACGAGCAGTACTTC.

V usage is TRBV7-2 and J usage is TRBJ2-7; 9 bases are shared with TRBD1. Germline V gene lookup returns CDR1 SGHTA and CDR2 FQGNSA. With V trimmed by 5 bases and J by 4 bases, 3 bases remained unmatched. The CDR3 loop spans 13 amino acids. The CDR3 coding sequence is TGTGCCAGCAGCCGGGGACAGGGTTACGAGCAGTACTTC. This sequence encodes CASSRGQGYEQYF. Variable domain in full (rest from reference TRBV7-2 and TRBJ2-7): GAGVSQSPSNKVTEKGKDVELRCDPISGHTALYWYRQSLGQGLEFLIYFQGNSAPDKSGLPSDRFSAERTGGSVSTLTIQRTQQEDSAVYLCASSRGQGYEQYFGPGTRLTVT.

The chain uses TRBV30 and TRBJ2-5; a weak D match, TRBD1 (6 bases). Trimming stripped 2 bases from V and 3 bases from J, with 28 bases between. This CDR3 has 19 amino acids. Germline V CDR1 and CDR2: GTSNPN, SVGIG (reference sequence). The CDR3 nucleotides are TGTGCCTGGAGTATATGCCCCCATGGACAGAACAAAATAGAAGAGACCCAGTACTTC. Translation: CAWSICPHGQNKIEETQYF.

This chain links TRBV2 with TRBJ1-1; D gene unclear. Germline V gene data show CDR1 as SNHLY and CDR2 as FYNNEI. V shed 6 bases and J shed 0 bases, with 17 bases lying between them. The length of the CDR3 is 16 residues. DNA of the CDR3: TGTGCCAGCAGCATTAGAAGGTCCCACATGAACACTGAAGCTTTCTTT. Translating gives CASSIRRSHMNTEAFF.

The chain links TRBV10-3 to TRBJ2-7; TRBD1 matches 9 bases. Trimming removed 6 bases from V and 5 bases from J; junction bases left unmatched: 8. The CDR3 contains 14 residues. Germline V lookup: CDR1 ENHRY, CDR2 SYGVKD. CDR3 in DNA: TGTGCCATCAGGGAAGGGGACAGGGTAGACGAGCAGTACTTC. It translates to CAIREGDRVDEQYF.

The chain carries TRBV9 and TRBJ2-1; TRBD1 matches 8 bases. CDR3 length: 19 residues. Germline V lookup: CDR1 SGDLS, CDR2 YYNGEE. With 6 bases clipped from V and 6 bases from J, the junction kept 23 bases outside the gene matches. CDR3 nucleotide sequence: TGTGCCAGCACTCCTAGCTGGACAGGGAAGAAGGTAACAGGCAATGAGCAGTTCTTC. Translation: CASTPSWTGKKVTGNEQFF.

The rearrangement uses TRBV19 and TRBJ2-7; 7 nucleotides line up with TRBD2. This CDR3 is 15 amino acids long. Per the germline V gene, CDR1 is LNHDA and CDR2 is SQIVND (reference sequence). With V trimmed by 3 bases and J by 0 bases, 5 bases remained unmatched. This chain's CDR3 is CASSMGGGDSYEQYF. The CDR3 region has the DNA TGTGCCAGTAGTATGGGCGGGGGTGACTCCTACGAGCAGTACTTC.

This chain connects TRBV18 to TRBJ1-1; D not resolved. The CDR3 has 12 amino acids. V lost 3 bases and J 6 bases, leaving 8 bases between the germline ends. Germline CDR1 and CDR2: KGHSH and LQKENI. CDR3 DNA: TGTGCCAGCTCACCTTCCAGGCCTGAAGCTTTCTTT. The encoded protein is CASSPSRPEAFF.

The table lists this clone with a few counts. This CDR3 reads CASSHRAPDTQYF. The DNA of the CDR3 is TGCGCCAGCAGCCACAGGGCACCAGATACGCAGTATTTT. The chain is built from TRBV4-1 and TRBJ2-3; weak D call: TRBD1 (5 bases). Between the trimmed V and J ends, which lost 3 bases and 4 bases, there was a span of 8 bases. The germline gives CDR1 MGHRA, CDR2 YSYEKL. The CDR3 is made up of 13 amino acids.

The rearrangement joins TRBV9 to TRBJ2-1, with D perhaps matching TRBD1 or TRBD2 (7 bases each). V dropped 4 bases and J dropped 0 bases, with 11 bases sitting between them. CDR1 SGDLS and CDR2 YYNGEE come from the germline V gene. The CDR3 length is 15 residues. The CDR3 DNA sequence: TGTGCCAGCAGCCCAGGGGGGGCCTCCTACAATGAGCAGTTCTTC. Translation: CASSPGGASYNEQFF.

In this sample, this clone turned up a few times. The chain links TRBV5-4 to TRBJ2-2; 8 bases map to TRBD2. The CDR3 has 15 amino acids. V was clipped by 4 bases and J by 6 bases; unmatched bases: 8. Germline loops: CDR1 SGHNT, CDR2 YYREEE (reference sequence). The CDR3 is CASSTSGGPPGELFF. Here the CDR3 DNA reads TGTGCCAGCAGCACCTCGGGGGGGCCGCCCGGGGAGCTGTTTTTT.

The chain links TRBV2 to TRBJ1-4; a weak D match, TRBD1 (6 bases). The length of the CDR3 is 13 residues. V lost 8 bases to trimming and J lost 2 bases, with 9 bases between them. CDR1 is SNHLY, CDR2 FYNNEI, per germline. This CDR3 is CASAGETNEKLFF. For the CDR3, the DNA is TGTGCCAGCGCAGGGGAGACTAATGAAAAACTGTTTTTT.

The rearrangement uses TRBV28 and TRBJ1-1; D not resolved. Deletions cut 5 bases from V and 8 bases from J, with 12 bases between. This CDR3 has 12 residues. Germline CDR1 MDHEN, CDR2 SYDVKM. The CDR3 DNA sequence: TGTGCCAGCAGTCCCCGCCCATTCGAAGCTTTCTTT. Protein sequence: CASSPRPFEAFF.

The chain links TRBV7-2 to TRBJ2-1; D perhaps matches TRBD2 (6 bases). Germline CDR1 reads SGHTA; CDR2 reads FQGNSA. This CDR3 region has 14 residues. Deletions cut 3 bases from V and 3 bases from J, with 9 bases between. The CDR3 DNA follows: TGTGCCAGCAGCTTCTGGGGGGTCTACAATGAGCAGTTCTTC. Protein product: CASSFWGVYNEQFF.

This CDR3 reads CASSVNYGDGYTF. CDR3 DNA: TGTGCCAGCAGCGTAAATTATGGGGATGGCTACACCTTC. The chain employs TRBV9 and TRBJ1-2; no clear D. This CDR3 comprises 13 residues. Germline CDR1 and CDR2: SGDLS and YYNGEE. Trimming removed 1 base from V and 6 bases from J, with 10 bases in between.

This chain joins TRBV25-1 and TRBJ2-7, with D perhaps TRBD2 (6 bases). The germline CDR1 and CDR2 sequences are MGHDK and SYGVNS. There are 14 residues in the CDR3. V was cut by 6 bases and J by 2 bases, with 14 bases left in between. CDR3 sequence reads: CASSLMGGTYEQYF. The CDR3 region has the DNA TGTGCCAGCAGCCTCATGGGGGGTACCTACGAGCAGTACTTC.

This clone was counted once. V is TRBV7-2 and J is TRBJ2-7; D unclear. Germline CDR1 is SGHTA and CDR2 is FQGNSA. The CDR3 sequence is 14 residues long. With 5 bases removed from V and 0 bases from J, the gap between germline ends came to 11 bases. The chain's CDR3 is CASSTTLSSYEQYF. The CDR3 bases are TGTGCCAGCAGCACGACACTGAGCTCCTACGAGCAGTACTTC.

V gene TRBV27 combines with J gene TRBJ2-7; D is perhaps TRBD2 (6 bases). Germline values: CDR1 MNHEY, CDR2 SMNVEV (reference sequence). The ends were cut back, 2 bases at V and 0 bases at J, with 26 bases in the middle. This CDR3 is 20 amino acids long. CDR3 coding DNA: TGTGCCAGCAGTTTAGGGCTCGGATTTACGGGGGTAGGGCCCTCCTACGAGCAGTACTTC. Translation gives CASSLGLGFTGVGPSYEQYF.

The chain combines TRBV7-8 with TRBJ2-3, with a tentative D call TRBD1 (6 bases). The CDR3 has 14 amino acids. The germline CDR1 and CDR2 sequences are SGHVS and FQNEAQ. The germline V and J ends were trimmed by 5 bases and 6 bases, with 15 bases remaining between them. Written as DNA, the CDR3 is TGTGCCAGCAGCCCTCAGGGGCCGTGGGATACGCAGTATTTT. This sequence encodes CASSPQGPWDTQYF.

The V and J genes are TRBV5-1 and TRBJ1-4; weak D call: TRBD1 (6 bases). This CDR3 contains 15 residues. CDR1 is SGHRS and CDR2 is YFSETQ in the germline V gene. The V end lost 0 bases, the J end lost 6 bases, and 12 bases lay between the germline ends. The CDR3 DNA sequence: TGCGCCAGCAGCTTGGCCAGGACAGAACATGAAAAACTGTTTTTT. Its translation is CASSLARTEHEKLFF.

The rearrangement uses TRBV5-4 and TRBJ2-3; D might be TRBD2 (5 bases). Germline V gene sequence: CDR1 SGHNT, CDR2 YYREEE (reference sequence). V shed 9 bases and J shed 2 bases, with 16 bases lying between them. CDR3 length: 14 amino acids. The CDR3 bases are TGTGCCAAGGCTATAGCGCCTGACACAGATACGCAGTATTTT. It yields the protein CAKAIAPDTDTQYF.

This sequence joins TRBV18 and TRBJ1-4, with D hard to call. In germline, CDR1 is KGHSH, CDR2 LQKENI. This CDR3 has 16 amino acids. Trimming pared 2 bases from V and 0 bases from J, leaving 10 bases between. CDR3 region: CASSPAGIPTNEKLFF. In DNA, the CDR3 is TGTGCCAGCTCACCAGCGGGAATTCCAACTAATGAAAAACTGTTTTTT.

V and J are TRBV5-4 and TRBJ1-2, with unresolved D. Between the trimmed V and J ends, which lost 0 bases and 2 bases, there was a span of 11 bases. Germline V lookup: CDR1 SGHNT, CDR2 YYREEE (reference sequence). The CDR3 is made up of 15 amino acids. The CDR3 nucleotides read TGTGCCAGCAGCTTGGGTGCACCCCTAAACTATGGCTACACCTTC. Amino acids: CASSLGAPLNYGYTF.

V usage is TRBV12-3 or TRBV12-4 and J usage is TRBJ1-2; no clear D gene. The CDR3 runs 13 residues. V lost 3 bases, J lost 7 bases, and 12 bases lay in between. The CDR3 spells CASSFYQRGGYTF. The CDR3 DNA follows: TGTGCCAGCAGTTTCTACCAACGGGGTGGCTACACCTTC.

V is TRBV6-5 and J is TRBJ1-3; D is undetermined. Germline CDR1 reads MNHEY; CDR2 reads SVGAGI. The ends were cut back, 2 bases at V and 4 bases at J, with 9 bases in the middle. The CDR3 is made up of 14 amino acids. The CDR3 here is CASSYNGYGNTIYF. For the CDR3, the DNA is TGTGCCAGCAGTTACAACGGCTACGGAAACACCATATATTTT.

The chain carries TRBV4-3 and TRBJ2-1, with D possibly TRBD1 on 5 matching bases. Trimming removed 0 bases at V and 1 base at J, with 13 bases between. The germline gives CDR1 LGHNA, CDR2 YSLEER. This CDR3 region has 17 residues. CDR3 amino acids: CASSQEFSHRSYNEQFF. CDR3 nucleotide sequence: TGCGCCAGCAGCCAAGAATTTTCGCACAGGTCCTACAATGAGCAGTTCTTC.

This clone has just one count. The gene calls are TRBV5-1 and TRBJ2-1, with TRBD1 matching over 7 bases. Germline CDR1 reads SGHRS; CDR2 reads YFSETQ. The V and J ends lost 0 bases and 5 bases, in that order; junction bases with no gene match: 5. The length of the CDR3 is 15 residues. This CDR3 reads CASSLGQGAHNEQFF. The CDR3 DNA is TGCGCCAGCAGCTTGGGACAGGGTGCCCACAATGAGCAGTTCTTC. Full variable domain (remainder filled in from reference TRBV5-1 and TRBJ2-1): KAGVTQTPRYLIKTRGQQVTLSCSPISGHRSVSWYQQTPGQGLQFLFEYFSETQRNKGNFPGRFSGRQFSNSRSEMNVSTLELGDSALYLCASSLGQGAHNEQFFGPGTRLTVL.

This chain connects TRBV4-2 to TRBJ1-2; D remains unclear. V was clipped by 0 bases and J by 7 bases, with 9 bases between them. The germline V gene encodes CDR1 LGHNA and CDR2 YNFKEQ. CDR3 length equals 13 residues. CDR3 sequence: CASSQDRGSGYTF. CDR3 nucleotide sequence: TGTGCCAGCAGCCAAGATCGAGGGAGTGGCTACACCTTC.

V and J are TRBV11-2 and TRBJ2-2; 8 positions match TRBD1. Trimming cost V 5 bases and J 4 bases; bases outside gene matches: 9. CDR1 is SGHAT, CDR2 FQNNGV, per germline. The CDR3 loop spans 16 amino acids. CDR3 coding DNA: TGTGCCAGCAGCCCTCGGACAGGGCGTGGCACCGGGGAGCTGTTTTTT. It yields the protein CASSPRTGRGTGELFF. Drawing the rest from reference TRBV11-2 and TRBJ2-2, the complete variable domain is EAGVAQSPRYKIIEKRQSVAFWCNPISGHATLYWYQQILGQGPKLLIQFQNNGVVDDSQLPKDRFSAERLKGVDSTLKIQPAKLEDSAVYLCASSPRTGRGTGELFFGEGSRLTVL.